Below are 18 T cell receptor beta chains sequenced from a single sample in a study of T cell repertoires in cytomegalovirus infection. Using its own MiXCR run on the reads, TCRdb lists one record per CDR3 protein. The sample lists hundreds of thousands of distinct CDR3 sequences, 25% to 35% occurring once. Their target antigens are unknown. This material consisted of cultured PBMCs, taken from culture after CMV antigen stimulation. Source of these receptors: a human donor in good health (CMV status not recorded). Some clones in this sample may be carry-over from other donors' samples.

The rearrangement links TRBV6-1 to TRBJ2-3; TRBD2 agrees at 7 bases. Germline assignment: CDR1 MNHNS and CDR2 SASEGT. After removal of 1 base from V and 0 bases from J, the junction contained 4 bases not matched to a gene. The CDR3 is 16 residues long. CDR3 loop: CASSEVTSPSTDTQYF. Here the CDR3 DNA reads TGTGCCAGCAGTGAAGTGACTAGCCCGAGCACAGATACGCAGTATTTT.

This rearrangement joins TRBV7-4 to TRBJ2-3; TRBD2 matches 8 bases. CDR1 and CDR2 (germline): SGHVT, SQSDAQ. This CDR3 has 19 amino acids. V dropped 4 bases and J dropped 2; count of bases not matched to a gene: 17. The CDR3 sequence: CASSSRRGAGVVFTDTQYF. The DNA of the CDR3 is TGTGCCAGCAGCTCACGCCGAGGAGCGGGAGTAGTCTTCACAGATACGCAGTATTTT.

This clonotype has a count of ten or more. This chain links TRBV24-1 with TRBJ1-2, with D perhaps matching TRBD1 (5 bases). From germline, CDR1 is KGHDR and CDR2 SFDVKD. Trimming removed 6 bases at V and 4 bases at J, with 14 bases between. The CDR3 runs 14 residues. The DNA for the CDR3 is TGTGCCACCAGTTCGGGGGGTCGAAGCTATGGCTACACCTTC. It is translated as CATSSGGRSYGYTF.

This clonotype has only a few counts. This chain links TRBV18 with TRBJ1-1, with D perhaps matching TRBD1 (6 bases). The germline V gene has CDR1 KGHSH and CDR2 LQKENI. The CDR3 has 15 amino acids. The V gene lost 4 bases and the J gene lost 0 bases, with 12 bases spanning the gap. CDR3: CASSRETGMNTEAFF. The CDR3, as DNA: TGTGCCAGCTCACGCGAAACAGGGATGAACACTGAAGCTTTCTTT.

This clonotype was seen ten or more times. The J gene is TRBJ1-6, the V gene TRBV4-1; D may be TRBD1 (5 bases). V shed 2 bases and J shed 7 bases, with 12 bases lying between them. The germline V gene has CDR1 MGHRA and CDR2 YSYEKL. The CDR3 runs to 15 residues. Here the CDR3 reads CASSQSRVLNSPLHF. In nucleotides, the CDR3 is TGCGCCAGCAGCCAATCCAGGGTCCTCAATTCACCCCTCCACTTT.

There are a few counts of this clonotype. This chain connects TRBV15 to TRBJ2-7; TRBD1 or TRBD2 may be the D gene (5 bases each). V lost 3 bases and J 4 bases, leaving 13 bases between the germline ends. Germline CDR1 is LNHNV and CDR2 is YYDKDF (reference sequence). The CDR3 is 14 residues long. In DNA form, the CDR3 reads TGTGCCACCAGCAGTCAACGGGGCCCTTACGAGCAGTACTTC. Translating it yields CATSSQRGPYEQYF.

This sequence joins TRBV7-2 and TRBJ2-6; 7 nucleotides line up with TRBD1. V was pared by 3 bases and J by 4 bases, with 3 bases of the junction left unmatched. CDR1 and CDR2 (germline): SGHTA, FQGNSA. The CDR3 contains 15 residues. The CDR3, as DNA: TGTGCCAGCAGCTTCACAGGGGTCGGGGCCAACGTCCTGACTTTC. It encodes CASSFTGVGANVLTF. Full variable domain (missing parts from reference TRBV7-2 and TRBJ2-6): GAGVSQSPSNKVTEKGKDVELRCDPISGHTALYWYRQSLGQGLEFLIYFQGNSAPDKSGLPSDRFSAERTGGSVSTLTIQRTQQEDSAVYLCASSFTGVGANVLTFGAGSRLTVL.

A few counts support this clonotype. The chain joins TRBV6-1 to TRBJ2-7, with D perhaps given as TRBD1 or TRBD2 (5 bases each). Germline V gene data show CDR1 as MNHNS and CDR2 as SASEGT. The length of the CDR3 is 14 residues. With 1 base removed from V and 6 bases from J, the gap between germline ends came to 13 bases. The CDR3 sequence: CASSEGNRGTEQYF. For the CDR3, the DNA is TGTGCCAGCAGTGAAGGGAACCGAGGGACCGAGCAGTACTTC.

There are many counts of this clonotype. The rearrangement joins TRBV12-3 or TRBV12-4 to TRBJ1-1, with a weak D call TRBD1 (6 bases). The ends were cut back, 6 bases at V and 4 bases at J, with 18 bases in the middle. The CDR3 runs 15 residues. CDR3 DNA sequence: TGTGCCAGCAGCTGGCAGGGGACGGGGGGCACTGAAGCTTTCTTT. Encoded protein: CASSWQGTGGTEAFF.

There are a few counts of this clonotype. The rearrangement links TRBV4-1 to TRBJ1-2; 7 bases line up with TRBD1. V was pared by 3 bases and J by 12 bases, with 10 bases of the junction left unmatched. The CDR3 loop spans 13 amino acids. The germline V gene encodes CDR1 MGHRA and CDR2 YSYEKL. This chain's CDR3 is CASSQGPWTGNTF. The CDR3 nucleotides are TGCGCCAGCAGCCAGGGACCCTGGACAGGCAACACCTTC.

The chain employs TRBV5-5 and TRBJ1-2, with 7 bases lining up with TRBD1. The CDR3 has 13 residues. The germline gives CDR1 SGHKS, CDR2 YYEKEE (reference sequence). With V trimmed by 4 bases and J by 7 bases, 7 bases remained unmatched. CDR3: CASSPVQGFGYTF. The CDR3 DNA reads as TGTGCCAGCAGCCCGGTACAGGGGTTTGGCTACACCTTC.

This chain joins TRBV6-1 and TRBJ2-7; TRBD1 agrees at 8 bases. Germline CDR1 reads MNHNS; CDR2 reads SASEGT. There are 14 residues in the CDR3. Germline trimming cut 6 bases from V and 2 bases from J; bases unmatched to any gene: 6. The CDR3 coding sequence is TGTGCCAGCAGATTCAGGGGGCGGACCTACGAGCAGTACTTC. Amino acid sequence: CASRFRGRTYEQYF.

The CDR3 protein is CASSPEGGPTSAQHF. CDR3 nucleotides: TGTGCCAGCAGCCCCGAGGGGGGGCCTACCTCAGCCCAGCATTTT. The genes are TRBV7-9 and TRBJ1-5; D possibly corresponds to TRBD1 (6 bases). The CDR3 runs to 15 residues. V was trimmed by 5 bases and J by 11 bases, leaving 22 bases between them. Per germline, CDR1 SEHNR and CDR2 FQNEAQ (reference sequence).

The CDR3 reads CASSLELGTEAFF. As DNA, the CDR3 is TGTGCCAGCAGCTTAGAATTGGGCACTGAAGCTTTCTTT. The chain uses TRBV7-9 and TRBJ1-1; D ambiguous. The germline CDR1 and CDR2 sequences are SEHNR and FQNEAQ (reference sequence). The V gene lost 1 base and the J gene lost 4 bases, with 7 bases spanning the gap. This CDR3 region has 13 residues.

This sequence joins TRBV12-3 or TRBV12-4 and TRBJ2-2; the D gene is possibly TRBD1 (5 bases). This CDR3 has 15 residues. V lost 3 bases and J 6 bases, leaving 14 bases between the germline ends. For the CDR3, the DNA is TGTGCCAGCAGTTTTGGGGCCAGCCTAGCCGGGGAGCTGTTTTTT. Its translation: CASSFGASLAGELFF.

The chain combines TRBV5-5 with TRBJ2-7, with TRBD2 matching over 11 bases. Germline CDR1 is SGHKS and CDR2 is YYEKEE (reference sequence). V trimming: 2 bases; J trimming: 3 bases; junction bases outside the gene matches: 4. The CDR3 runs 15 residues. CDR3 sequence reads: CASSFPTSGVYEQYF. CDR3 nucleotide sequence: TGTGCCAGCAGCTTTCCGACTAGCGGGGTCTACGAGCAGTACTTC.

The chain recombines TRBV6-2 or TRBV6-3 with TRBJ2-1; 9 bases map to TRBD1. V dropped 8 bases and J dropped 4; count of bases not matched to a gene: 9. The CDR3 contains 15 residues. Germline V gene sequence: CDR1 MNHEY, CDR2 SVGEGT. The DNA of the CDR3 is TGTGCCAGCCGTATCCGGGACAGGGTGTACAATGAGCAGTTCTTC. It specifies CASRIRDRVYNEQFF.

The sample holds a few counts of this clonotype. J is TRBJ1-2 and V is TRBV7-2; the D gene is possibly TRBD1 (6 bases). The V end was cut by 5 bases, the J end by 7 bases, with 14 bases between. This CDR3 has 13 amino acids. CDR1 SGHTA and CDR2 FQGNSA come from the germline V gene. The CDR3 region has the DNA TGTGCCAGCAGCGCACAGGGATCCCGTGGCTACACCTTC. Its translation: CASSAQGSRGYTF.